The 15 T cell receptor beta chains presented below share a single source sample, sequenced in a study of metastatic and nonmetastatic thyroid tumors. TCRdb re-clonotyped the PCR reads via MiXCR. This sample yields tens of thousands of clones, of which about 21% are seen a single time; about 22% belongs to the top ten. Patients were all untreated before their thyroid surgery. The sequenced sample was blood. These receptors were taken from a female donor with papillary thyroid cancer or a benign thyroid nodule (not recorded which). Some clones in this sample may be carry-over from other donors' samples.

Sample share makes this clone medium-sized. The chain couples TRBV6-1 to TRBJ2-3; 10 nucleotides align to TRBD2. Germline assignment: CDR1 MNHNS and CDR2 SASEGT. The trim removed 5 bases at V and 2 bases at J, leaving 4 bases unmatched. The CDR3 sequence is 15 residues long. The CDR3 loop is CASSFGTSDTDTQYF. CDR3 DNA sequence: TGTGCCAGCAGTTTCGGGACTAGCGACACAGATACGCAGTATTTT.

CDR3 in amino acids: CASRKNRGYEQYF. Written as DNA, the CDR3 is TGTGCCAGCAGGAAAAACAGGGGCTACGAGCAGTACTTC. The gene calls are TRBV6-1 and TRBJ2-7; 7 bases map to TRBD1. V lost 6 bases to trimming and J lost 3 bases; unmatched junction nucleotides: 5. CDR3 length: 13 residues. Germline CDR1 MNHNS, CDR2 SASEGT.

This clone was recorded many times. This chain joins TRBV29-1 and TRBJ1-5; TRBD1 agrees at 7 bases. V lost 8 bases, J lost 2 bases, and 9 bases stayed unmatched. The CDR3 is made up of 14 amino acids. Germline V lookup: CDR1 SQVTM, CDR2 ANQGSEA. CDR3 residues: CSISTGLGNQPQHF. CDR3 in DNA: TGCAGCATCTCGACAGGGTTGGGCAATCAGCCCCAGCATTTT.

This clone was seen many times. V is TRBV20-1 and J is TRBJ1-2; D not certain. V dropped 6 bases and J dropped 5 bases, with 13 bases sitting between them. Germline CDR1 DFQATT, CDR2 SNEGSKA (reference sequence). The CDR3 sequence is 12 residues long. CDR3 sequence reads: CSASRSGYGYTF. The CDR3 nucleotides are TGCAGTGCCTCAAGGTCGGGGTATGGCTACACCTTC.

This clone appeared many times. The chain has TRBV2 and TRBJ2-5; 7 nucleotides agree with TRBD1. J was trimmed by 1 base and V by 4 bases; bases with no gene match: 6. This CDR3 contains 15 residues. Germline CDR1 and CDR2: SNHLY and FYNNEI. The DNA of the CDR3 is TGTGCCAGCAGTGTGGCGAGGGGGCTCCAAGAGACCCAGTACTTC. It encodes CASSVARGLQETQYF.

By frequency in the sample, this clone is medium-sized. V usage is TRBV12-3 or TRBV12-4 and J usage is TRBJ2-3; D is possibly TRBD1 (6 bases). Trimming pared 8 bases from V and 1 base from J, leaving 13 bases between. The CDR3 has 14 residues. As DNA, the CDR3 is TGTGCCAGCGGTCCGACAGGAGGCACAGATACGCAGTATTTT. Amino acids: CASGPTGGTDTQYF.

This clone is classed as medium-sized. V gene TRBV6-2 or TRBV6-3 combines with J gene TRBJ2-7, with D maybe TRBD2 (5 bases). The CDR3 sequence is 14 residues long. The germline gives CDR1 MNHEY, CDR2 SVGEGT. V gave up 2 bases and J gave up 3 bases, with 11 bases separating them. CDR3 sequence reads: CASSYPIGGYEQYF. DNA of the CDR3: TGTGCCAGCAGTTACCCGATTGGAGGCTACGAGCAGTACTTC.

The chain recombines TRBV4-3 with TRBJ2-7; D gene uncertain. Germline CDR1 reads LGHNA; CDR2 reads YSLEER. This CDR3 has 13 amino acids. The ends were cut back, 1 base at V and 3 bases at J, with 7 bases in the middle. The CDR3 protein is CASSQAQYYEQYF. CDR3 DNA: TGCGCCAGCAGCCAAGCTCAGTACTACGAGCAGTACTTC.

This clone came up many times. The chain recombines TRBV4-3 with TRBJ2-7; the D is unclear. The CDR3 runs to 16 residues. In germline, CDR1 is LGHNA, CDR2 YSLEER. Trimming shortened V by 0 bases and J by 0 bases, and 12 bases separated the two germline ends. The CDR3 spells CASSQDTALTSYEQYF. CDR3 in DNA: TGCGCCAGCAGCCAAGATACAGCACTGACCTCCTACGAGCAGTACTTC.

The sample holds a few counts of this clone. The chain combines TRBV27 with TRBJ2-7; 8 positions agree with TRBD1. Germline V CDR1 and CDR2: MNHEY, SMNVEV (reference sequence). J was trimmed by 1 base and V by 5 bases; bases with no gene match: 10. The CDR3 length is 16 residues. This CDR3 reads CASSPWGTGRSYEQYF. In nucleotides, the CDR3 is TGTGCCAGCAGTCCCTGGGGGACAGGCCGATCCTACGAGCAGTACTTC.

This clone was observed at least ten times. The V call is TRBV27, the J call TRBJ1-5; the match to TRBD1 covers 10 bases. CDR1 MNHEY and CDR2 SMNVEV come from the germline V gene (reference sequence). This CDR3 comprises 16 residues. Unmatched junction bases numbered 5, after V lost 3 bases and J lost 3 bases. The CDR3 DNA is TGTGCCAGCAGTTTCGGGACAGGGGCGCTCAATCAGCCCCAGCATTTT. Amino acids: CASSFGTGALNQPQHF.

This clone has at least ten counts. This sequence joins TRBV12-3 or TRBV12-4 and TRBJ2-5, with TRBD1 identical over 9 bases. V dropped 4 bases and J dropped 1; count of bases not matched to a gene: 7. The CDR3 is made up of 16 amino acids. CDR3 in amino acids: CASSSRDRESQETQYF. The CDR3, as DNA: TGTGCCAGCAGTTCGAGGGACAGGGAAAGCCAAGAGACCCAGTACTTC.

CDR3 DNA: TGTGCCAGCAGGACTAGCGGGGGGACCGTGTTTGTCACAGATACGCAGTATTTT. Its protein is CASRTSGGTVFVTDTQYF. This chain joins TRBV6-4 and TRBJ2-3; TRBD2 aligns across 13 bases. The CDR3 length is 18 residues. Germline CDR1 MRHNA, CDR2 SNTAGT. After removal of 6 bases from V and 2 bases from J, the junction contained 11 bases not matched to a gene.

This clone was observed many times. The chain joins TRBV7-3 to TRBJ1-1; D ambiguous. Trimming shortened V by 5 bases and J by 1 base, and 8 bases separated the two germline ends. This CDR3 has 13 residues. Germline V gene sequence: CDR1 SGHTA, CDR2 FQGTGA. The CDR3 here is CASSHYENTEAFF. CDR3 nucleotide sequence: TGTGCCAGCAGCCACTACGAGAACACTGAAGCTTTCTTT.

The chain joins TRBV12-3 or TRBV12-4 to TRBJ2-5; a weak D match, TRBD2 (7 bases). The CDR3 totals 16 residues. V dropped 5 bases and J dropped 2 bases, with 18 bases sitting between them. In DNA, the CDR3 is TGTGCCAGCAGTCAAAGAATAGGGGGGGCACAAGAGACCCAGTACTTC. Translating gives CASSQRIGGAQETQYF.